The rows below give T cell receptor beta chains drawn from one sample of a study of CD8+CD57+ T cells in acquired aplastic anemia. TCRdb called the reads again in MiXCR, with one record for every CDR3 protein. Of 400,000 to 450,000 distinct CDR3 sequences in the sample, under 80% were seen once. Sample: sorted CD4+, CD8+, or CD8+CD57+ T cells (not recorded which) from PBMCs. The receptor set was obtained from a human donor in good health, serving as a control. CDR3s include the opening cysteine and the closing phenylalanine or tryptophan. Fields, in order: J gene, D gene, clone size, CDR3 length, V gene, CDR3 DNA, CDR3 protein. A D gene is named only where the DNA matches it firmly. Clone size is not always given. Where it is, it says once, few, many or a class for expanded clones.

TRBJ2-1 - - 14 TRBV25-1 TGTGCTAGCAGCTTAGCACCTCGGGACAATGAGCGGTTCTTC CASSLAPRDNERFF
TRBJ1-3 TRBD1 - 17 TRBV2 TGTGCCAGCGGAGTGTCGGGACAGACCAGCTCTGGAAACACCATGTATTTT CASGVSGQTSSGNTMYF
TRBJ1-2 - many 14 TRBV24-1 TGTGCCACCAGTGATTGGGACTTAGGATTTGGCTACACCTTC CATSDWDLGFGYTF
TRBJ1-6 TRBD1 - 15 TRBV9 TGTGCCAGCAGCCCACAATGCAGGGACAGTTCACCCTTCCACTTT CASSPQCRDSSPFHF
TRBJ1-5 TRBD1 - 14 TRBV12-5 TGTGCCAGTGGTCGCTCGGGGACAGGTCAGCCCCAGCATTTT CASGRSGTGQPQHF
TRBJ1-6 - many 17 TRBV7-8 TGTGCCAGCAGCTTAGTCCCCAGGGACTCCTATAATTCACCCCTCCACTTT CASSLVPRDSYNSPLHF
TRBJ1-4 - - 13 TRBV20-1 TGCAGTGCTAGAATACGGGACGATTCACAACTGTTTTTT CSARIRDDSQLFF
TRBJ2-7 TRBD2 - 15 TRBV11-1 TGTGCCAGCAGCAAAGCGGGAGGGAGAGGCTACGAGCAGTACTTC CASSKAGGRGYEQYF
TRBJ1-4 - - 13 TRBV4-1 TGCGCCAGCAGCTTAGGAGGGTTTGAAAAACTGGTTTTT CASSLGGFEKLVF
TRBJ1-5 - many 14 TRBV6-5 TGTGCCAGCAGTGAACAGGGATCCAATCAGCCCCAGCATTTT CASSEQGSNQPQHF
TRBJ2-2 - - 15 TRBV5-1 TGCGCCAGCAGCTTGGTGGGGGTGAAGACCGGGGAGCTGTTTTTT CASSLVGVKTGELFF
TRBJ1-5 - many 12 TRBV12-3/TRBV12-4 TGTGCCAGCAGTTTAGCTCCCACAGCCCAGCATTTT CASSLAPTAQHF
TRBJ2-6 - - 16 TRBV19 TGTGCCAGTAGTATTTCCGGGGGTTCTGGGGCCAACGTCCTGACTTTC CASSISGGSGANVLTF
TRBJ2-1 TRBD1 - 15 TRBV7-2 TGTGCCAGCAGCGGTACAGGGGGTGGGGTATGGGAGCAGTTCTTC CASSGTGGGVWEQFF
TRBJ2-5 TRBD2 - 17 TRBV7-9 TGTGCCAGCAGCCCGATCCTAGCGGGGGGGCCGGGGGAGACCCAGTGCTTC CASSPILAGGPGETQCF
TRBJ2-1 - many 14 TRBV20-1 TGCAGTGCTAGGGGGGGGGCCGACTACAATGAGCAGTTCTTC CSARGGADYNEQFF
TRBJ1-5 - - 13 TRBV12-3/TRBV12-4 TGTGCCAGCCGCCTCGAGGGACGAGAGACCCAGCATTTT CASRLEGRETQHF
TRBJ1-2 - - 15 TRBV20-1 TGCAGTGCTAGAGAGGGGGCGGGCACTGGGGCCGGCTACACCTTC CSAREGAGTGAGYTF
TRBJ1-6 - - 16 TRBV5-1 TGTGCCAGCAGCTTGGCCACCGGGGGCCGAAATTCACCCCTCCACTTT CASSLATGGRNSPLHF
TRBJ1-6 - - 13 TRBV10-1 TGCGCCAGCAGGGGGGCACTGAGTTCACCCCTCCACTTT CASRGALSSPLHF
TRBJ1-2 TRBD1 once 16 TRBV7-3 TGTGCCAGCAGCACCCAGACAGGGGGCTCAGGCTATGGCTACACCTTC CASSTQTGGSGYGYTF
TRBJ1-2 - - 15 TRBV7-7 TGTGCCAGCAGCCCGGGCCCTACACCGGAGACCCAGTACACCTTC CASSPGPTPETQYTF
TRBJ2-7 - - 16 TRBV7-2 TGTGCCAGCAGCTTAGATGGCAGGGCGGCCACCGACGAGCAGTACTTC CASSLDGRAATDEQYF
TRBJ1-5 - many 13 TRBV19 TGTGCCAGTGGGGGCAGTCGCAATCAGCCCCAGCATTTT CASGGSRNQPQHF
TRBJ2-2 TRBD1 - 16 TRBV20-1 TGCAGTGCTAGAGAGGGGGGGACAGGGTTCTCCGGGGAGCTGTTTTTT CSAREGGTGFSGELFF
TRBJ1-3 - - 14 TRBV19 TGTGCCAGTAGCACCACAGTACCTGGAAACACCATATATTTT CASSTTVPGNTIYF
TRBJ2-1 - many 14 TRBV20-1 TGCAGTGCTATGCCAGGGACCACCTACAATGAGCAGTTCTTC CSAMPGTTYNEQFF
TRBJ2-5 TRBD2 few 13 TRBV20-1 TGCAGTGCTAGAGCGGGAGGGGCAGCCACCCAGTACTTC CSARAGGAATQYF
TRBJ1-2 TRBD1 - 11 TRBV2 TGTGCCGGTTCTCGACAGGGTGGCTACACCTTC CAGSRQGGYTF
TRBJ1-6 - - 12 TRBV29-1 TGCAGCGTTGAGGTTTGTGCCACTGAACGTTTCTTT CSVEVCATERFF
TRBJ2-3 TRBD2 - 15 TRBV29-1 TGCAGCGTTCCAGGACTAGCGGGGGGCACAGATACGCAGTATTTT CSVPGLAGGTDTQYF
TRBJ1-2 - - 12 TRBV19 TGTGCCACCCGAGGGGAAAAGCATGGCTACACCTTC CATRGEKHGYTF
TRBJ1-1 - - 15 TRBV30 TGTGCCTGGAACGGGCGGGGTGGTTTTAATTGGTCTGCTTTCTTT CAWNGRGGFNWSAFF
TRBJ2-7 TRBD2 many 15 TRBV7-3 TGTGCCAGCAGCTTAAGCGGGGGGAGCTCCTACGAGCAGTACTTC CASSLSGGSSYEQYF
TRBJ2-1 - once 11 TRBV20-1 TGCAGTGCAGACGTCATCCAGTGGGACATCTTC CSADVIQWDIF
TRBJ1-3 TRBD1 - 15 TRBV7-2 TGTGCCAGCAGCCCCGGGACAGGGTTTTTCACCCCTCCACATTTT CASSPGTGFFTPPHF
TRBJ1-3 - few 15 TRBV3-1 TGTGCCAGCAGCCAAGTTCTCAGCTCTGGAAACACCATATATTTT CASSQVLSSGNTIYF
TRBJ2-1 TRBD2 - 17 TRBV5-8 TGTGCCAGCAGACGCCCCGGGACTAGCGGAGCCTACAATGAGCAGTTCTTC CASRRPGTSGAYNEQFF
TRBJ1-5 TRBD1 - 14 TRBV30 TGTGCCTGGAGTTCGGCAGGGGGGAATCAGCCCCAGCATTTT CAWSSAGGNQPQHF
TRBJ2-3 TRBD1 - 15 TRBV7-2 TGTGCCAGCAGCATTGACAGGGCGGGCACAGATACGCAGTATTTT CASSIDRAGTDTQYF
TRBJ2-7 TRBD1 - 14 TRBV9 TGTGCCAGCAGCCCAACGACAGGGATCTACGAGCAGTACTTC CASSPTTGIYEQYF
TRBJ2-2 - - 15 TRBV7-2 TGTGCCAGCAGCTTCGTTGGCAGGGGGGACGGCGAGCTGTTTTTT CASSFVGRGDGELFF
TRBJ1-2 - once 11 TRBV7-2 TGTGCCAGCAGCCTTGGCTCTGGAAAGACCTTC CASSLGSGKTF
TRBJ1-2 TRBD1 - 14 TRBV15 TGTGCCACAAGCCAGGACAGGTCGTTCTATGGCTACACCTTC CATSQDRSFYGYTF
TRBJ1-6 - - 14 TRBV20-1 TGCAGTGCTAGAGATCCGGGCGGAAATTCACCCCTCCACTTT CSARDPGGNSPLHF
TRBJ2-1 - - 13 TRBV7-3 TGTGCCAGCAGCCTGGGACTCCTGAATGAGCAGTTCTTC CASSLGLLNEQFF
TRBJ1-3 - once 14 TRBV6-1 TGTGCCAGCAGTGCAGACAACTCTGGAAACACCATATATTTT CASSADNSGNTIYF
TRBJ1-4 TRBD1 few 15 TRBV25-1 TGTGCCAGCAGTGATTTGACAGGGCGTAATGAAAAACTGTTTTTT CASSDLTGRNEKLFF
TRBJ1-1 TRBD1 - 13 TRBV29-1 TGCAGCCCGGATGGACAGGGGAACACTGAAGCTTTCTTT CSPDGQGNTEAFF
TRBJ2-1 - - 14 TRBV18 TGTGCCAGCTCACCTATATCTACGGTGAATGAGCAGTTCTTC CASSPISTVNEQFF
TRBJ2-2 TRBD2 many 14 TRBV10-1 TGCGCCAGCAGTGTAGCGGGGAACACCGGGGAGCTGTTTTTT CASSVAGNTGELFF
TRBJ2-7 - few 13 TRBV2 TGTGCCAGCAGTGAAGGGGGGGCCTACGAGCAGTACTTC CASSEGGAYEQYF
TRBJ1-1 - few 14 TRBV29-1 TGCAGCGTTGGAAGGATTCTCTTGAACACTGAAGCTTTCTTT CSVGRILLNTEAFF
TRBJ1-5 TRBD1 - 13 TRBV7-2 TGTGCCAGCAACCGGGACAGGGGTGAGCCCCAGCATTTT CASNRDRGEPQHF